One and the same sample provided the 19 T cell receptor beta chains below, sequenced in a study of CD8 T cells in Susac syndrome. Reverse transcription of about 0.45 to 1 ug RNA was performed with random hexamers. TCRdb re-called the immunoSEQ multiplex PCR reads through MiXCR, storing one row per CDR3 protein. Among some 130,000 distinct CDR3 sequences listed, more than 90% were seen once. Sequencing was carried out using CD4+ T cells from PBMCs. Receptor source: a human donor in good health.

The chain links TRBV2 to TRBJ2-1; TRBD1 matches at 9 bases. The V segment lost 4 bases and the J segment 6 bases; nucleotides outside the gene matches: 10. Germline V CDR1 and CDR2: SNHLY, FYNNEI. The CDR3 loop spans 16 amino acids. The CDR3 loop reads CASSAIQGAGANEQFF. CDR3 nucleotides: TGTGCCAGCAGTGCCATACAGGGGGCTGGGGCCAATGAGCAGTTCTTC.

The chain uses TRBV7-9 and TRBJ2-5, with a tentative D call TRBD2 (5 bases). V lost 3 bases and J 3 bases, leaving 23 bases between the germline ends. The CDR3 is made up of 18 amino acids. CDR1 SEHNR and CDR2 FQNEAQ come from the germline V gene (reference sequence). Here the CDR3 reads CASSFLGGGAPTKETQYF. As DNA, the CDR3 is TGTGCCAGCAGCTTCCTGGGCGGAGGAGCCCCAACCAAAGAGACCCAGTACTTC.

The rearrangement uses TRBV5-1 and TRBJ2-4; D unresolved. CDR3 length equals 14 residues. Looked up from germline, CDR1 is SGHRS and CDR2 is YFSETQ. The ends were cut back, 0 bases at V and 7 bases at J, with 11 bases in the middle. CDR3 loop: CASSLAVGLNIQYF. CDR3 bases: TGCGCCAGCAGCTTGGCCGTCGGGCTTAACATTCAGTACTTC. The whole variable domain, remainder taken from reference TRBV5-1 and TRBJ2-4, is KAGVTQTPRYLIKTRGQQVTLSCSPISGHRSVSWYQQTPGQGLQFLFEYFSETQRNKGNFPGRFSGRQFSNSRSEMNVSTLELGDSALYLCASSLAVGLNIQYFGAGTRLSVL.

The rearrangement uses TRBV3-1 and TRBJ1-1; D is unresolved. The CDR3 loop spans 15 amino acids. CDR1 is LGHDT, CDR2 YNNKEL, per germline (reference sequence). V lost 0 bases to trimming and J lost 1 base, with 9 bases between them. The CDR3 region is CASSQDFGENTEAFF. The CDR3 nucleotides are TGTGCCAGCAGCCAAGATTTCGGGGAGAACACTGAAGCTTTCTTT.

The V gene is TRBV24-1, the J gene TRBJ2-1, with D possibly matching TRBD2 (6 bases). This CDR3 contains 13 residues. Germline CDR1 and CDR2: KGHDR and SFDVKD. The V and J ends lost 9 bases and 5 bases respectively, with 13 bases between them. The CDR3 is CATRGLLNNEQFF. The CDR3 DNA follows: TGTGCCACCCGGGGACTCCTTAACAATGAGCAGTTCTTC.

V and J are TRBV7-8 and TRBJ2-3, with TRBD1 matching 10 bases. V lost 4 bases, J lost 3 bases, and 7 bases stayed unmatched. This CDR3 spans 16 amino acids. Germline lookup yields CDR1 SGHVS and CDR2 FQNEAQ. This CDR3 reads CASSSGAGQGTDTQYF. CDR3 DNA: TGTGCCAGCAGCTCGGGGGCGGGACAGGGGACAGATACGCAGTATTTT. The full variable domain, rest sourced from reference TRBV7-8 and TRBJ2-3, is GAGVSQSPRYKVAKRGQDVALRCDPISGHVSLFWYQQALGQGPEFLTYFQNEAQLDKSGLPSDRFFAERPEGSVSTLKIQRTQQEDSAVYLCASSSGAGQGTDTQYFGPGTRLTVL.

The CDR3 DNA follows: TGTGCCAGCAGCGAGGCTACCTACAATGAGCAGTTCTTC. Its translation: CASSEATYNEQFF. The V gene is TRBV11-2, the J gene TRBJ2-1, with D unclear. The CDR3 loop spans 13 amino acids. V was clipped by 5 bases and J by 2 bases, with 7 bases between them. Germline V lookup: CDR1 SGHAT, CDR2 FQNNGV.

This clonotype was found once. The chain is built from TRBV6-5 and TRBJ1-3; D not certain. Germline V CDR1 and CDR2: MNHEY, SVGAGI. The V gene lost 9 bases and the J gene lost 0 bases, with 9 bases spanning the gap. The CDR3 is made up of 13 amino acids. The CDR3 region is CASHSSSGNTIYF. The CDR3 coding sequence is TGTGCCAGTCACTCGTCCTCTGGAAACACCATATATTTT.

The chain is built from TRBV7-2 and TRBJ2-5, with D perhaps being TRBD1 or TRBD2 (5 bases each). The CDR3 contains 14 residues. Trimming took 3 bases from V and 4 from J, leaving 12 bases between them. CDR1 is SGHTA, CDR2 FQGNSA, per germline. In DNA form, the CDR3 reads TGTGCCAGCAGCTTGGGGACGAATAGAGAGACCCAGTACTTC. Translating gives CASSLGTNRETQYF. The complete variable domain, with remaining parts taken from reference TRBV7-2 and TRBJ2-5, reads GAGVSQSPSNKVTEKGKDVELRCDPISGHTALYWYRQSLGQGLEFLIYFQGNSAPDKSGLPSDRFSAERTGGSVSTLTIQRTQQEDSAVYLCASSLGTNRETQYFGPGTRLLVL.

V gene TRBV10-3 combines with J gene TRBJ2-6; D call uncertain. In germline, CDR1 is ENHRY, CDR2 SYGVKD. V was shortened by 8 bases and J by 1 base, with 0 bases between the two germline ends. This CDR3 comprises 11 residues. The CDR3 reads CAISGANVLTF. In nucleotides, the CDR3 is TGTGCCATCTCTGGGGCCAACGTCCTGACTTTC.

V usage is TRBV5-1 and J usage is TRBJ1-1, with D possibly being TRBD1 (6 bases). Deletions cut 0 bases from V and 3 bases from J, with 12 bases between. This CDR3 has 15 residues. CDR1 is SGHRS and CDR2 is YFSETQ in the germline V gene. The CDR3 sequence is CASSLGGAGDTEAFF. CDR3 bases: TGCGCCAGCAGCTTGGGGGGGGCTGGGGACACTGAAGCTTTCTTT.

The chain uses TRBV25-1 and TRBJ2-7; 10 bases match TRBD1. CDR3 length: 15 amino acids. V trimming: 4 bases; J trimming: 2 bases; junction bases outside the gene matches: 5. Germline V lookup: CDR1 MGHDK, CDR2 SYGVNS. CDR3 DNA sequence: TGTGCCAGCAGTGGGGCCGGGACAGGGGCCTACGAGCAGTACTTC. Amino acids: CASSGAGTGAYEQYF.

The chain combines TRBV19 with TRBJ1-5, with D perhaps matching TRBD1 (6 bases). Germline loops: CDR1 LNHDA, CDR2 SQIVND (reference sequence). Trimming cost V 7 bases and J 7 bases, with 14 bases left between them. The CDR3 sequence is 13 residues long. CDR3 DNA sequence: TGTGCCAGTATCACAGGGCCCGGACAGCCCCAGCATTTT. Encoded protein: CASITGPGQPQHF.

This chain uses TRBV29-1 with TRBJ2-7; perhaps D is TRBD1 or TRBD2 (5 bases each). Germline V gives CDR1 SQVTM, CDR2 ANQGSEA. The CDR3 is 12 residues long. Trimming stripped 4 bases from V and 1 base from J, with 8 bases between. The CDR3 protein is CSVAGTSYEQYF. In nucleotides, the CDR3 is TGCAGCGTTGCGGGGACGTCCTACGAGCAGTACTTC.

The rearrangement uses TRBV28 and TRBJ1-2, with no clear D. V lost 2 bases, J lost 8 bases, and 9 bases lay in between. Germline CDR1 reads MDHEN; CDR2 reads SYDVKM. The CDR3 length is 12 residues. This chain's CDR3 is CASSLNAGGYTF. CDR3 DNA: TGTGCCAGCAGTTTAAACGCGGGAGGCTACACCTTC.

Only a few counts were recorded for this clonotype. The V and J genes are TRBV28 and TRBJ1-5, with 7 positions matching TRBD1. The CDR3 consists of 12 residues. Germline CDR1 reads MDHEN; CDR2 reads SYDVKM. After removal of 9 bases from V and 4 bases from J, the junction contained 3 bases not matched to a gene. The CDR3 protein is CASTQGNQPQHF. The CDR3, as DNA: TGTGCCAGTACACAGGGGAATCAGCCCCAGCATTTT.

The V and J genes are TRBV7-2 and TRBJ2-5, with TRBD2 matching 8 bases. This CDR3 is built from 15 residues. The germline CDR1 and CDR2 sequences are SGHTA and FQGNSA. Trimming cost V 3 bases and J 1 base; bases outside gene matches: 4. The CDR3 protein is CASSFPGGAQETQYF. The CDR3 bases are TGTGCCAGCAGCTTCCCGGGGGGGGCCCAAGAGACCCAGTACTTC.

In DNA form, the CDR3 reads TGTGCCAGCAGCTCGATAGCCCGCCTACTAGCGGGAGGGGGCTACGAGCAGTACTTC. Translation: CASSSIARLLAGGGYEQYF. V gene TRBV7-2 combines with J gene TRBJ2-7, with TRBD2 identical over 13 bases. CDR1 SGHTA and CDR2 FQGNSA come from the germline V gene. The CDR3 spans 19 residues. V lost 4 bases and J lost 3; bases outside the gene matches: 15.

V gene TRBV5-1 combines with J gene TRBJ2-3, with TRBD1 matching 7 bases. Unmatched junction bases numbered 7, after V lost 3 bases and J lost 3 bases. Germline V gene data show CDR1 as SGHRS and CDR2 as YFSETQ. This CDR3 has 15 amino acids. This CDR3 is CASSSMGRGTDTQYF. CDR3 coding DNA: TGCGCCAGCAGCTCTATGGGCAGGGGGACAGATACGCAGTATTTT.